Listed below are T cell receptor beta chains from one sample, sequenced in a study of blood T cell repertoires in COVID-19. Only in-frame clones appear in the TCRdb table, and some are missing; sequencing was by immunoSEQ multiplex PCR. The sample has hundreds of thousands of clones, 80% to 90% seen once. The source material was PBMCs or T cells enriched from blood (not recorded which). The receptors derive from a woman aged 60-70 years who had recovered from COVID-19. Each CDR3 is given with its conserved first and last residue. Each record gives: clone size, D gene, V gene, J gene, CDR3 protein, CDR3 DNA. A D gene is named only where the DNA matches it firmly. Clone size appears in some rows only: once, few, many, or a class for an expanded clone.

clone size: NA
D gene: NA
V gene: TRBV5-4
J gene: TRBJ1-4
CDR3 protein: CASSLGGGSEKLFF
CDR3 DNA: TGTGCCAGCAGCTTAGGGGGTGGTAGTGAAAAACTGTTTTTT

clone size: NA
D gene: NA
V gene: TRBV5-1
J gene: TRBJ1-3
CDR3 protein: CASSLEVGGGNTIYF
CDR3 DNA: TGCGCCAGCAGCTTGGAGGTGGGAGGTGGAAACACCATATATTTT

clone size: once
D gene: TRBD2
V gene: TRBV27
J gene: TRBJ2-4
CDR3 protein: CASSDGLGQYF
CDR3 DNA: TGTGCCAGCAGTGATGGACTAGGGCAGTACTTC

clone size: NA
D gene: TRBD1
V gene: TRBV27
J gene: TRBJ1-1
CDR3 protein: CASRETGGGTEAFF
CDR3 DNA: TGTGCCAGCAGAGAGACAGGGGGCGGCACTGAAGCTTTCTTT

clone size: NA
D gene: TRBD1
V gene: TRBV7-8
J gene: TRBJ1-5
CDR3 protein: CASSQSRTGGRGNQPQHF
CDR3 DNA: TGTGCCAGCAGCCAAAGCAGGACAGGGGGAAGGGGCAATCAGCCCCAGCATTTT

clone size: NA
D gene: NA
V gene: TRBV11-2
J gene: TRBJ2-7
CDR3 protein: CASNLVGAEQYF
CDR3 DNA: TGTGCCAGCAACCTGGTGGGAGCTGAGCAGTACTTC

clone size: NA
D gene: NA
V gene: TRBV29-1
J gene: TRBJ1-3
CDR3 protein: CSVSRGAGNTIYF
CDR3 DNA: TGCAGCGTGTCCCGGGGAGCTGGAAACACCATATATTTT

clone size: NA
D gene: TRBD1
V gene: TRBV29-1
J gene: TRBJ2-7
CDR3 protein: CSGTGQGGLEQYF
CDR3 DNA: TGCAGCGGAACGGGACAGGGGGGGCTAGAGCAGTACTTC

clone size: NA
D gene: TRBD1
V gene: TRBV5-5
J gene: TRBJ1-5
CDR3 protein: CASSFRDSPMYSNQPQHF
CDR3 DNA: TGTGCCAGCAGCTTCCGGGACAGCCCTATGTATAGCAATCAGCCCCAGCATTTT

clone size: NA
D gene: NA
V gene: TRBV5-1
J gene: TRBJ2-5
CDR3 protein: CASSSGSGGETQYF
CDR3 DNA: TGCGCCAGCAGTTCCGGGTCAGGGGGGGAGACCCAGTACTTC

clone size: NA
D gene: NA
V gene: TRBV19
J gene: TRBJ2-5
CDR3 protein: CASSSGRVEETQYF
CDR3 DNA: TGTGCCAGTAGTTCCGGCAGGGTGGAGGAGACCCAGTACTTC

clone size: NA
D gene: TRBD1
V gene: TRBV5-1
J gene: TRBJ2-5
CDR3 protein: CASQFNPRGQGETQYF
CDR3 DNA: TGCGCCAGCCAATTCAACCCCAGGGGGCAAGGAGAGACCCAGTACTTC

clone size: once
D gene: TRBD1
V gene: TRBV7-6
J gene: TRBJ2-7
CDR3 protein: CASSQTGTGAEQYF
CDR3 DNA: TGTGCCAGCAGCCAGACCGGGACAGGGGCCGAGCAGTACTTC

clone size: NA
D gene: TRBD2
V gene: TRBV9
J gene: TRBJ2-1
CDR3 protein: CASSASGGWDNEQFF
CDR3 DNA: TGTGCCAGCAGCGCTAGCGGGGGATGGGACAATGAGCAGTTCTTC

clone size: once
D gene: TRBD1
V gene: TRBV10-3
J gene: TRBJ1-2
CDR3 protein: CAISREPGQGAGYTF
CDR3 DNA: TGTGCCATATCACGCGAACCGGGACAGGGGGCGGGCTACACCTTC

clone size: NA
D gene: TRBD1
V gene: TRBV2
J gene: TRBJ1-2
CDR3 protein: CASSALPGQHYGYTF
CDR3 DNA: TGTGCCAGCAGTGCCCTCCCGGGACAGCACTATGGCTACACCTTC

clone size: NA
D gene: TRBD1
V gene: TRBV11-3
J gene: TRBJ1-6
CDR3 protein: CASSSRTGGDNSPLHF
CDR3 DNA: TGTGCCAGCAGCTCGAGGACAGGGGGAGATAATTCACCCCTCCACTTT

clone size: NA
D gene: NA
V gene: TRBV2
J gene: TRBJ1-1
CDR3 protein: CASSDIPGGLMAFF
CDR3 DNA: TGTGCCAGCAGTGACATACCCGGGGGGCTGATGGCTTTCTTT

clone size: NA
D gene: NA
V gene: TRBV5-1
J gene: TRBJ1-6
CDR3 protein: CASRPQVTSYNSPLHF
CDR3 DNA: TGCGCCAGCAGACCCCAGGTAACCTCCTATAATTCACCCCTCCACTTT

clone size: NA
D gene: TRBD1
V gene: TRBV2
J gene: TRBJ1-2
CDR3 protein: CASTERGTVSSYGYTF
CDR3 DNA: TGTGCCAGCACCGAGAGGGGGACAGTGTCCAGCTATGGCTACACCTTC

clone size: NA
D gene: NA
V gene: TRBV19
J gene: TRBJ2-5
CDR3 protein: CASRATSRKETQYF
CDR3 DNA: TGTGCCAGTAGGGCTACTAGTAGAAAAGAGACCCAGTACTTC

clone size: NA
D gene: NA
V gene: TRBV7-9
J gene: TRBJ2-7
CDR3 protein: CASSLAGRYEQYF
CDR3 DNA: TGTGCCAGCAGCTTAGCAGGGAGGTACGAGCAGTACTTC

clone size: once
D gene: TRBD2
V gene: TRBV7-2
J gene: TRBJ2-1
CDR3 protein: CASSPLPAGSGEQFF
CDR3 DNA: TGTGCCAGCAGTCCCTTACCAGCGGGGAGCGGGGAGCAGTTCTTC

clone size: NA
D gene: NA
V gene: TRBV27
J gene: TRBJ1-6
CDR3 protein: CASSLRVANSPLHF
CDR3 DNA: TGTGCCAGCAGTTTACGCGTTGCAAATTCACCCCTCCACTTT

clone size: NA
D gene: NA
V gene: TRBV7-8
J gene: TRBJ1-4
CDR3 protein: CASSPRGITNEKLFF
CDR3 DNA: TGTGCCAGCAGCCCGAGAGGGATCACTAATGAAAAACTGTTTTTT

clone size: NA
D gene: NA
V gene: TRBV24-1
J gene: TRBJ1-4
CDR3 protein: CATSDGRGEKLFF
CDR3 DNA: TGTGCCACCAGTGACGGGAGAGGAGAAAAACTGTTTTTT

clone size: NA
D gene: NA
V gene: TRBV6-5
J gene: TRBJ1-2
CDR3 protein: CASSGGFYGYTF
CDR3 DNA: TGTGCCAGCAGCGGCGGATTCTATGGCTACACCTTC

clone size: NA
D gene: NA
V gene: TRBV5-1
J gene: TRBJ2-1
CDR3 protein: CASSSIRGGGYNEQFF
CDR3 DNA: TGCGCCAGCAGCTCCATCAGGGGAGGGGGTTACAATGAGCAGTTCTTC

clone size: NA
D gene: NA
V gene: TRBV3-1/TRBV3-2
J gene: TRBJ1-1
CDR3 protein: CASSLGGENTEAFF
CDR3 DNA: TGTGCCAGCAGCCTCGGAGGGGAGAACACTGAAGCTTTCTTT

clone size: NA
D gene: NA
V gene: TRBV7-9
J gene: TRBJ2-5
CDR3 protein: CASSPSTGLQETQYF
CDR3 DNA: TGTGCCAGCAGCCCCTCGACAGGTCTCCAAGAGACCCAGTACTTC

clone size: NA
D gene: NA
V gene: TRBV5-1
J gene: TRBJ2-7
CDR3 protein: CASSSWWGGPLAEQYF
CDR3 DNA: TGCGCCAGCAGCTCCTGGTGGGGGGGCCCTCTTGCCGAGCAGTACTTC

clone size: NA
D gene: NA
V gene: TRBV5-1
J gene: TRBJ2-7
CDR3 protein: CASSGTGDASYEQYF
CDR3 DNA: TGCGCCAGCTCCGGGACGGGGGACGCATCCTACGAGCAGTACTTC

clone size: once
D gene: TRBD1
V gene: TRBV7-8
J gene: TRBJ2-7
CDR3 protein: CASSASGTGTYEQYF
CDR3 DNA: TGTGCCAGCAGCGCGTCGGGGACAGGGACCTACGAGCAGTACTTC

clone size: NA
D gene: TRBD2
V gene: TRBV13
J gene: TRBJ2-5
CDR3 protein: CASSFYQAGEYQETQYF
CDR3 DNA: TGTGCCAGCAGCTTCTACCAAGCGGGGGAGTACCAAGAGACCCAGTACTTC

clone size: NA
D gene: NA
V gene: TRBV5-1
J gene: TRBJ2-3
CDR3 protein: CASSSYTDTQYF
CDR3 DNA: TGCGCCAGCAGCTCCTACACAGATACGCAGTATTTT